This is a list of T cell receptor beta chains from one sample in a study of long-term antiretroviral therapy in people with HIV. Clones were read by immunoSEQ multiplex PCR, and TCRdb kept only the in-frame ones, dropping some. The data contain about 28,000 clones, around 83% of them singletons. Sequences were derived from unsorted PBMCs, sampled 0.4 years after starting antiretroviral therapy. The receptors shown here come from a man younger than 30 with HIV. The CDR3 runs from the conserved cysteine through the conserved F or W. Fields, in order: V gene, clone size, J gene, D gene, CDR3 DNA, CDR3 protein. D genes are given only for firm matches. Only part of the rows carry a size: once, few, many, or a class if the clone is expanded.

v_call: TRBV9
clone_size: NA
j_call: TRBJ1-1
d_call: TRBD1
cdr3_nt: TGTGCCAGCAGCGCGGGACAGGACACTGAAGCTTTCTTT
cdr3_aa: CASSAGQDTEAFF

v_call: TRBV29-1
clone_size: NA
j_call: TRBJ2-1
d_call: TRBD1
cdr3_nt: TGCAGCGTCGAACTTGAGACAGGGGGATACAATGAGCAGTTCTTC
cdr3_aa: CSVELETGGYNEQFF

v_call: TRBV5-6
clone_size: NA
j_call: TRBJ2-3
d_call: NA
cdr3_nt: TGTGCCAGCAGCTTGGCGGCAGGCCGGGCATCAGATACGCAGTATTTT
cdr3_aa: CASSLAAGRASDTQYF

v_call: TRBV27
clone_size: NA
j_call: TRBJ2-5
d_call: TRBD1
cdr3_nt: TGTGCCAGCAGTTGGGACAGAGAGACCCAGTACTTC
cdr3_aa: CASSWDRETQYF

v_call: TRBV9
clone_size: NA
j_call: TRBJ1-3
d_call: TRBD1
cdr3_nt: TGTGCCAGCAGCGCGACAGGGAGCTCTGGAAACACCATATATTTT
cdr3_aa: CASSATGSSGNTIYF

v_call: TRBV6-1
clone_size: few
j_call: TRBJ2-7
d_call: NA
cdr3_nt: TGTGCCAGCAGTGAAATAACAGCCTACGAGCAGTACTTC
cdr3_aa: CASSEITAYEQYF

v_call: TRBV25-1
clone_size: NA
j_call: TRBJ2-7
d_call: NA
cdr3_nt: TGTGCCAGCAGTGTGGGACTCTACGAGCAGTACTTC
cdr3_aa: CASSVGLYEQYF

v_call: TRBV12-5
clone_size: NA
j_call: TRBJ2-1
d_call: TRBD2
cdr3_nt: TGTGCTAGTGGTTCGGTAGCGGGAGGGCCCCACAATGAGCAGTTCTTC
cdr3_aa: CASGSVAGGPHNEQFF

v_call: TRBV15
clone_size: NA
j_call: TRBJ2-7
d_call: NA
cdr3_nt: TGTGCCACCAGCAGAGTCGACAGAACCCACTACGAGCAGTACTTC
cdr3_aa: CATSRVDRTHYEQYF

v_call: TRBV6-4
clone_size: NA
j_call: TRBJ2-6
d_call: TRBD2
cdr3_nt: TGTGCCAGCAGTGACTCGCGGGGGGGGGCCAACGTCCTGACTTTC
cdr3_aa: CASSDSRGGANVLTF

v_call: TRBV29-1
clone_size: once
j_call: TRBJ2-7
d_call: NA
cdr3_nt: TGCAGCGTTGAAGAGAGGCCAGACTACGAGCAGTACTTC
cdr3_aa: CSVEERPDYEQYF

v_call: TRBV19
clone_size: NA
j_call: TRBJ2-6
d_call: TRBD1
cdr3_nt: TGTGCCAGTAGTATAGGGACAGGTATTAGCTCTGGGGCCAACGTCCTGACTTTC
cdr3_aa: CASSIGTGISSGANVLTF

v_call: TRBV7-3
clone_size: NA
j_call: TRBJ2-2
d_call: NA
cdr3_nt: TGTGCCAGCAGCTTCTCCGGGAGGAACACCGGGGAGCTGTTTTTT
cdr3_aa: CASSFSGRNTGELFF

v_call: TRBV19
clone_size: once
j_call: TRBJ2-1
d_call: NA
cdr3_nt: TGTGCCAGTAGTATCCCTAGCGTCAGCTCCTACAATGAGCAGTTCTTC
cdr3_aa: CASSIPSVSSYNEQFF

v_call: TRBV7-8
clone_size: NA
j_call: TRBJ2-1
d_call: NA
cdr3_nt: TGTGCCAGCAGCTCGTCTAGCGATGAGCAGTTCTTC
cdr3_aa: CASSSSSDEQFF

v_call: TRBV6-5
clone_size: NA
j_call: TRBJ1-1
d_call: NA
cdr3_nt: TGTGCCAGCAGTTACGGCGGAACTGAAGCTTTCTTT
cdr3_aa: CASSYGGTEAFF

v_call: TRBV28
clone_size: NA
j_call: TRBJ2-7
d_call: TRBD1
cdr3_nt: TGTGCCAGCCGTACGGGGACAGGGTCCTACGAGCAGTACTTC
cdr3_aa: CASRTGTGSYEQYF

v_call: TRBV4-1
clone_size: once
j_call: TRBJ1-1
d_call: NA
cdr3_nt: TGCGCCAGCAGCCATCCCGGGGTAAACACTGAAGCTTTCTTT
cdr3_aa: CASSHPGVNTEAFF

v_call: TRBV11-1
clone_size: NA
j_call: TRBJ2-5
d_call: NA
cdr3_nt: TGTGCCAGCAGCAGGGGCTCAGAGACCCAGTACTTC
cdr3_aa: CASSRGSETQYF

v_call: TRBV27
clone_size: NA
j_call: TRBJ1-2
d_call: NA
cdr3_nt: TGTGCCAGCAGTTTATCGATGGCAGGGCAAGGCTACACCTTC
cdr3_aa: CASSLSMAGQGYTF

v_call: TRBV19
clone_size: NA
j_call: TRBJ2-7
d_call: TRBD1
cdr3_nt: TGTGCCAGTAGTATGGGACAGGCCTACGAGCAGTACTTC
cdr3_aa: CASSMGQAYEQYF

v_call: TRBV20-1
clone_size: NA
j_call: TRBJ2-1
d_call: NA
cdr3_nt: TGCAGTGCTAGAGAGAATGAGCAGTTCTTC
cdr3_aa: CSARENEQFF

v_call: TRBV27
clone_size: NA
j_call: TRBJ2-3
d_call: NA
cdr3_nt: TGTGCCAGCAGTTTTGGGGGAGGAGTAACAGATACGCAGTATTTT
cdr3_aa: CASSFGGGVTDTQYF

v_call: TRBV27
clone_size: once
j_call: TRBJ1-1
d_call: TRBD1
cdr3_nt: TGTGCCAGCAGTATCTCACAGGGGGGGCTGAACACTGAAGCTTTCTTT
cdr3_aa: CASSISQGGLNTEAFF

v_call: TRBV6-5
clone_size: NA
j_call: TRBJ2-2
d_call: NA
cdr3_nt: TGTGCCATTAAAGGACCGACGAACACCGGGGAGCTGTTTTTT
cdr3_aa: CAIKGPTNTGELFF

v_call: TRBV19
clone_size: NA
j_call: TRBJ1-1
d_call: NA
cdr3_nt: TGTGCCAGTAGTAGAAACGGGGGCGCGATAGGGAACACTGAAGCTTTCTTT
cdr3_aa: CASSRNGGAIGNTEAFF

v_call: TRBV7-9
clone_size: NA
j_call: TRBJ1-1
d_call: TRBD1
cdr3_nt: TGTGCCAGCAGCTCCAGGGGACAGGGGGGGGTGAACACTGAAGCTTTCTTT
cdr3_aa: CASSSRGQGGVNTEAFF

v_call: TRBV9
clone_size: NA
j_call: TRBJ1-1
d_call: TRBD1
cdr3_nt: TGTGCCAGCAGCGACCCTCGGACAGGGTGGAACACTGAAGCTTTCTTT
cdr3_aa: CASSDPRTGWNTEAFF

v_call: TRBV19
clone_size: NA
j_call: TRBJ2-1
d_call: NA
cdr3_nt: TGTGCCAGTAGAGGGGCAGACGAGTTCTTC
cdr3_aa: CASRGADEFF

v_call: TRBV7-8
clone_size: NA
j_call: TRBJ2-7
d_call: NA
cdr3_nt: TGTGCCAGCAGCTTCGGGATCGGGGGCCACGAGCAGTACTTC
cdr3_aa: CASSFGIGGHEQYF

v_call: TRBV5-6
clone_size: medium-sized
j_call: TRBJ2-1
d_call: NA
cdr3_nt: TGTGCCAGCAGCCCGGGACGGGCTCCATACAATGAGCAGTTCTTC
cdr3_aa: CASSPGRAPYNEQFF

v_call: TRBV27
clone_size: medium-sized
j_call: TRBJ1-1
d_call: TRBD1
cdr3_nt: TGTGCCAGCAGCGGACAGGGAAGTGGGAACACTGAAGCTTTCTTT
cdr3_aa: CASSGQGSGNTEAFF

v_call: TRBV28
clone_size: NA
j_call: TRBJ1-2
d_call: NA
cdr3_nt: TGTGCCAGCAGGGTCATTGGGGGGCCTAACTATGGCTACACCTTC
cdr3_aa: CASRVIGGPNYGYTF

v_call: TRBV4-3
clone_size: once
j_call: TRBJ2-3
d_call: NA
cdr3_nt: TGCGCCAGCAGCCAAGAACCCGGGAGTGAGACAGATACGCAGTATTTT
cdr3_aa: CASSQEPGSETDTQYF

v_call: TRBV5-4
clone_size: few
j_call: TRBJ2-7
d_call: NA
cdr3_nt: TGTGCCAGCAGCGACGGACTGACCTACGAGCAGTACTTC
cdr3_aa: CASSDGLTYEQYF

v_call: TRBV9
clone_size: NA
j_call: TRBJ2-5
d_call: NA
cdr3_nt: TGTGCCAGCAGCGTAGGACTGCTCCAAGAGACCCAGTACTTC
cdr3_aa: CASSVGLLQETQYF

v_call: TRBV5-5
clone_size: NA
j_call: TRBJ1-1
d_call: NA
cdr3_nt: TGTGCCAGCAGCCCCTACCGGGGGGGGTACACTGAAGCTTTCTTT
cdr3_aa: CASSPYRGGYTEAFF

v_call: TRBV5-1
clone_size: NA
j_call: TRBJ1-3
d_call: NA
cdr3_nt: TGCGCCAGCAGCTTGCGGGGGGGGCCCGGAAACACCATATATTTT
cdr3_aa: CASSLRGGPGNTIYF

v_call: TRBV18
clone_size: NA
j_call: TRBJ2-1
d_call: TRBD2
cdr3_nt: TGTGCCAGCTCCCGAAGGACTAGCGCACTCTACAATGAGCAGTTCTTC
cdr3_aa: CASSRRTSALYNEQFF

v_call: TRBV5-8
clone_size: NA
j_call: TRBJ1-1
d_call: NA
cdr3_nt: TGTGCCAGCGCTCCAGGGAGGAACACTGAAGCTTTCTTT
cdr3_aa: CASAPGRNTEAFF

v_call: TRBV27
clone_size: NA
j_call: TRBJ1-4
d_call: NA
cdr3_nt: TGTGCCAGCAGCCCGCCTCAGGTAGAACCAACTAATGAAAAACTGTTTTTT
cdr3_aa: CASSPPQVEPTNEKLFF

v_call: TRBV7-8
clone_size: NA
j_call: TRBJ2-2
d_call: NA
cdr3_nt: TGTGCCAGCAGCTTAGGAAGCGGGGAGCTGTTTTTT
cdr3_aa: CASSLGSGELFF

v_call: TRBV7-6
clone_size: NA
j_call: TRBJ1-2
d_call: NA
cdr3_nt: TGTGCCAGCAGCCAAGGGGGTAATGGCTACACCTTC
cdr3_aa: CASSQGGNGYTF

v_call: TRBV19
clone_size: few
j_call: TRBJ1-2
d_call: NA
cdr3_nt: TGTGCCAGTAGTATAACACAGGGTCGTGGCTACACCTTC
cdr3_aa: CASSITQGRGYTF

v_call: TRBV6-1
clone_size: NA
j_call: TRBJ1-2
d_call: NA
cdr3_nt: TGTGCCACCCAGGGACGAGCTAACTATGGCTACACCTTC
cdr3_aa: CATQGRANYGYTF

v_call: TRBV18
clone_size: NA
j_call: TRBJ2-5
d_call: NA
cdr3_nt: TGTGCCAGCTACAGGGACCAAGAGACCCAGTACTTC
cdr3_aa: CASYRDQETQYF

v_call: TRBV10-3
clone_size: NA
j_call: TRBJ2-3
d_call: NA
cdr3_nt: TGTGCCATCAGTGAGGGGCCCACAGATACGCAGTATTTT
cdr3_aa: CAISEGPTDTQYF

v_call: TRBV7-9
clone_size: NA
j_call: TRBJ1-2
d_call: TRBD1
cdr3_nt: TGTGCCGGGAAGGGACAGGGGAACTATGGCTACACCTTC
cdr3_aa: CAGKGQGNYGYTF

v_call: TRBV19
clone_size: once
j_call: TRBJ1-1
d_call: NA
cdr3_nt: TGTGCCAGTATTTTTAGGGGCAGATCAGACACTGAAGCTTTCTTT
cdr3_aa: CASIFRGRSDTEAFF

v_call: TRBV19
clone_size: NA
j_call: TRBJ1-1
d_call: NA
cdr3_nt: TGTGCCAGTAGTATTACCAGGGTGAGGAGGAACACTGAAGCTTTCTTT
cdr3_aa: CASSITRVRRNTEAFF

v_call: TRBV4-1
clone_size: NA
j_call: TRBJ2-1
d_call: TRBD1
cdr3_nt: TGCGCCAGCAGCCAAGATCTAGGGACAGTCTACAATGAGCAGTTCTTC
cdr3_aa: CASSQDLGTVYNEQFF

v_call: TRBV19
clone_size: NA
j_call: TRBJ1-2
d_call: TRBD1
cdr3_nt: TGTGCCAGTAGTCCTGGACAGGTGGGGGGCTATGGCTACACCTTC
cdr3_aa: CASSPGQVGGYGYTF

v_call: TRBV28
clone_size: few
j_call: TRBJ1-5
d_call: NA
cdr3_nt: TGTGCCAGCAGTTTAGTGGTAGCCAGCAATCAGCCCCAGCATTTT
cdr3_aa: CASSLVVASNQPQHF

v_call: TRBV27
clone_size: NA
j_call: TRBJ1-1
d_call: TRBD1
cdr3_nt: TGTGCCAGCAGTATAAGGGGGCTTGACACTGAAGCTTTCTTT
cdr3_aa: CASSIRGLDTEAFF

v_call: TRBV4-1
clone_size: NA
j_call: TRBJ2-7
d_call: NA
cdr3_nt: TGCGCCAGCAGCCAAGTAAGGGCAGACTACGAGCAGTACTTC
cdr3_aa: CASSQVRADYEQYF